Described below is a single T cell receptor beta chain sequence and its context. Per germline, CDR1 SGHNT and CDR2 YYREEE (reference sequence). CDR3 length equals 15 residues. Trimming pared 0 bases from V and 7 bases from J, leaving 17 bases between. Source study methods: Reference gene primer amplification in the assay estimated nucleated cell counts. Assay: immunoSEQ multiplex PCR; the TCRdb copy retains only in-frame clones and omits some. For V, J and clone size, that table is used; D and trimming come from the DNA. The table lists 200,000 to 250,000 clones, 88% of them singletons, with around 3.6% in the top ten. The data stem from a study of blood T cell repertoires in COVID-19. Within 2 weeks before study entry, exposed participants met a COVID-19 case.

The TCR was taken from a woman in her 30s who had been exposed to COVID-19. Sequenced: PBMCs or T cells enriched from blood (not recorded which). The chain combines TRBV5-4 with TRBJ2-7; TRBD2 might be the D (6 bases). The CDR3, as DNA: TGTGCCAGCAGCTTGGGGGGACGACTAGAGAGTGAGCAGTACTTC. Its translation: CASSLGGRLESEQYF.